The 26 T cell receptor beta chains presented below share a single source sample, sequenced in a study of T cells in Graves' hyperthyroidism and ophthalmopathy. RNA transcripts served as the template for amplifying TCR beta CDR3 regions. The HTBI primer set served for first-round RT-PCR of the TCR CDR3. Each CDR3 protein gets one entry after TCRdb re-called the multiplex PCR reads with MiXCR. The table lists 300,000 to 450,000 distinct CDR3 sequences, 15% to 18% of them singletons. The sequenced sample was blood. The receptor set was obtained from a woman under 30 with Graves' hyperthyroidism that later progressed to Graves' ophthalmopathy.

This clonotype was observed many times. CDR3 amino acids: CSATILLSKENTEAFF. CDR3 sequence (DNA): TGCAGTGCTACTATTCTCTTGAGTAAGGAGAACACTGAAGCTTTCTTT. The rearrangement links TRBV20-1 to TRBJ1-1; D is ambiguous. Trimming stripped 4 bases from V and 1 base from J, with 19 bases between. CDR3 length: 16 residues. Germline CDR1 and CDR2: DFQATT and SNEGSKA (reference sequence).

The sample holds a few counts of this clonotype. This chain joins TRBV10-2 and TRBJ2-2; 7 bases are shared with TRBD1. CDR1 is WSHSY, CDR2 SAAADI, per germline. CDR3 length: 15 residues. Trimming at V came to 2 bases and at J to 3 bases, leaving 3 bases not matched to a gene. The CDR3 loop reads CASSEDRAHTGELFF. The DNA of the CDR3 is TGCGCCAGCAGTGAGGACAGGGCGCACACCGGGGAGCTGTTTTTT.

This clonotype was seen a few times. The chain employs TRBV24-1 and TRBJ2-7, with D perhaps being TRBD1 or TRBD2 (6 bases each). CDR1 KGHDR and CDR2 SFDVKD come from the germline V gene. The CDR3 extends over 15 amino acids. The V gene lost 6 bases and the J gene lost 2 bases, with 16 bases spanning the gap. In DNA, the CDR3 is TGTGCCACCAGTTCAGGGGCGGAGCGGGCCTACGAGCAGTACTTC. Its translation is CATSSGAERAYEQYF.

This clonotype was found a few times. The J gene is TRBJ2-3, the V gene TRBV18, with 7 bases aligning to TRBD1. CDR3 length: 18 residues. Germline trimming cut 0 bases from V and 2 bases from J; bases unmatched to any gene: 11. Germline V CDR1 and CDR2: KGHSH, LQKENI. In nucleotides, the CDR3 is TGTGCCAGCTCACCACCCCTCCTTGGACAGGAATCCACAGATACGCAGTATTTT. Translation gives CASSPPLLGQESTDTQYF.

This clonotype was recorded many times. The V call is TRBV7-3, the J call TRBJ1-1; D gene unclear. This CDR3 spans 15 amino acids. V gave up 5 bases and J gave up 0 bases, with 13 bases separating them. The germline CDR1 and CDR2 sequences are SGHTA and FQGTGA. CDR3 amino acids: CASSPPAAVNTEAFF. The DNA for the CDR3 is TGTGCCAGCAGCCCCCCCGCGGCAGTGAACACTGAAGCTTTCTTT. Full variable domain (outside the CDR3, taken from reference TRBV7-3 and TRBJ1-1): GAGVSQTPSNKVTEKGKYVELRCDPISGHTALYWYRQSLGQGPEFLIYFQGTGAADDSGLPNDRFFAVRPEGSVSTLKIQRTERGDSAVYLCASSPPAAVNTEAFFGQGTRLTVV.

This clonotype was detected only once. The chain couples TRBV6-5 to TRBJ2-1; D remains unclear. The CDR3 loop spans 13 amino acids. V gave up 0 bases and J gave up 10 bases, with 10 bases separating them. CDR1 is MNHEY, CDR2 SVGAGI, per germline. This chain's CDR3 is CASSYSKSLEQFF. CDR3 nucleotides: TGTGCCAGCAGTTACTCAAAATCTTTAGAGCAGTTCTTC.

This clonotype was observed a handful of times. The chain carries TRBV4-1 and TRBJ1-1, with D possibly matching TRBD1 (5 bases). The germline gives CDR1 MGHRA, CDR2 YSYEKL. CDR3 length: 15 residues. V lost 0 bases, J lost 4 bases, and 12 bases lay in between. CDR3 loop: CASSQDQGDGTEAFF. In DNA, the CDR3 is TGCGCCAGCAGCCAAGATCAAGGGGATGGCACTGAAGCTTTCTTT.

The sample holds many counts of this clonotype. V gene TRBV30 combines with J gene TRBJ2-7, with 8 bases aligning to TRBD1. The CDR3 length is 13 residues. In germline, CDR1 is GTSNPN, CDR2 SVGIG (reference sequence). V lost 0 bases, J lost 7 bases, and 5 bases stayed unmatched. The CDR3 reads CAWSVQGAGEQYF. The CDR3 DNA sequence: TGTGCCTGGAGTGTCCAGGGGGCTGGTGAGCAGTACTTC.

This clonotype was counted ten times or more. This chain links TRBV18 with TRBJ1-5; 7 bases are a match to TRBD1. V shed 2 bases and J 7 bases; nucleotides not matched to a gene: 5. The CDR3 runs to 14 residues. CDR1 and CDR2 (germline): KGHSH, LQKENI. The CDR3 region is CASSPDRVRQPQHF. The CDR3 DNA follows: TGTGCCAGCTCACCAGACAGGGTACGGCAGCCCCAGCATTTT.

This clonotype appeared many times. At one end, the junction sequence differs from germline, possibly due to a read error. The chain carries TRBV7-7 and TRBJ2-1; no clear D gene. Germline V gene sequence: CDR1 SSHAT, CDR2 FNYEAQ (reference sequence). The CDR3 totals 16 residues. The CDR3 DNA reads TGTGCTAGCAGCTTAGTGGGCCCCACGGAGTGGAATGAGCAGTTCTTC. Its protein is CASSLVGPTEWNEQFF.

This rearrangement joins TRBV14 to TRBJ1-1; D uncertain. The CDR3 loop spans 15 amino acids. CDR1 SGHDN and CDR2 FVKESK come from the germline V gene. Deletions cut 0 bases from V and 11 bases from J, with 19 bases between. The CDR3 spells CASSQDARGRNRAFF. Here the CDR3 DNA reads TGTGCCAGCAGCCAAGATGCTCGCGGGCGGAATCGGGCTTTCTTT.

The chain recombines TRBV10-3 with TRBJ2-5; D unclear. V was shortened by 9 bases and J by 0 bases, with 11 bases between the two germline ends. The germline V gene encodes CDR1 ENHRY and CDR2 SYGVKD. The CDR3 length is 13 residues. The CDR3 here is CAIAVRDQETQYF. The CDR3, as DNA: TGTGCCATTGCGGTGAGAGACCAAGAGACCCAGTACTTC.

There are many counts of this clonotype. The rearrangement uses TRBV7-9 and TRBJ2-2, with D possibly matching TRBD1 (6 bases). CDR1 and CDR2 (germline): SEHNR, FQNEAQ (reference sequence). The ends were cut back, 4 bases at V and 0 bases at J, with 18 bases in the middle. The CDR3 covers 18 residues. The CDR3 region has the DNA TGTGCCAGCAGCTACATTTTAACAGGGATGGCGAACACCGGGGAGCTGTTTTTT. Amino acid sequence: CASSYILTGMANTGELFF.

This clonotype was seen ten or more times. This chain connects TRBV12-3 or TRBV12-4 to TRBJ2-6; TRBD2 matches 12 bases. This CDR3 comprises 23 residues. V lost 5 bases to trimming and J lost 0 bases; unmatched junction nucleotides: 20. CDR3 DNA sequence: TGTGCCAGCAGTCCCCCCCCGAGACTAGCGGGAGTCCCCCTCCTCTCTGGGGCCAACGTCCTGACTTTC. Translated, it gives CASSPPPRLAGVPLLSGANVLTF.

This clonotype showed up just a few times. The chain has TRBV14 and TRBJ2-7; either TRBD1 or TRBD2 may fit D (5 bases each). The CDR3 is made up of 14 amino acids. The V end was cut by 1 base, the J end by 4 bases, with 11 bases between. Germline values: CDR1 SGHDN, CDR2 FVKESK. The CDR3 DNA is TGTGCCAGCAGCCAAGGGGGCGGGTTTTACGAGCAGTACTTC. Translated, it gives CASSQGGGFYEQYF. Using reference TRBV14 and TRBJ2-7 for the parts outside the CDR3, the full variable domain is EAGVTQFPSHSVIEKGQTVTLRCDPISGHDNLYWYRRVMGKEIKFLLHFVKESKQDESGMPNNRFLAERTGGTYSTLKVQPAELEDSGVYFCASSQGGGFYEQYFGPGTRLTVT.

This clonotype was counted a few times. The chain joins TRBV6-1 to TRBJ2-5; D is unclear. Per the germline V gene, CDR1 is MNHNS and CDR2 is SASEGT. CDR3 length: 14 residues. V dropped 6 bases and J dropped 2 bases, with 13 bases sitting between them. The CDR3 nucleotides read TGTGCCAGCAGCCGCGTCCCAGGACAAGAGACCCAGTACTTC. Protein: CASSRVPGQETQYF.

The sample holds a few counts of this clonotype. The V and J genes are TRBV27 and TRBJ2-7; tentatively, D is TRBD1 (6 bases). The CDR3 length is 12 residues. From germline, CDR1 is MNHEY and CDR2 SMNVEV (reference sequence). Between the trimmed V and J ends, which lost 7 bases and 0 bases, there was a span of 7 bases. Written as DNA, the CDR3 is TGTGCCAGCATGGACAGCTCCTACGAGCAGTACTTC. Protein: CASMDSSYEQYF.

This clonotype was seen many times. The rearrangement uses TRBV30 and TRBJ2-3; TRBD2 agrees at 13 bases. Per germline, CDR1 GTSNPN and CDR2 SVGIG (reference sequence). This CDR3 has 16 amino acids. Trimming at V came to 4 bases and at J to 3 bases, leaving 7 bases not matched to a gene. Written as DNA, the CDR3 is TGTGCCTGGACGGGACTAGCGGGACATATGACAGATACGCAGTATTTT. Encoded protein: CAWTGLAGHMTDTQYF.

This clonotype counts as medium-sized. The CDR3 is CASSPHNPHKNNEQFF. The CDR3, as DNA: TGTGCCAGCAGTCCCCACAACCCCCACAAAAACAATGAGCAGTTCTTC. V gene TRBV28 combines with J gene TRBJ2-1; D is unclear. This CDR3 region has 16 residues. CDR1 is MDHEN and CDR2 is SYDVKM in the germline V gene. V lost 5 bases, J lost 5 bases, and 19 bases lay in between.

Many counts were recorded for this clonotype. The chain carries TRBV2 and TRBJ2-5; D gene ambiguous. The ends were cut back, 2 bases at V and 2 bases at J, with 12 bases in the middle. CDR1 is SNHLY and CDR2 is FYNNEI in the germline V gene. There are 15 residues in the CDR3. The CDR3 coding sequence is TGTGCCAGCAGTGAAAAGTGGCAGAGACAAGAGACCCAGTACTTC. Protein sequence: CASSEKWQRQETQYF.

In its sample, this clonotype was seen many times. V and J are TRBV20-1 and TRBJ2-7; D call uncertain. The CDR3 is made up of 13 amino acids. Germline V lookup: CDR1 DFQATT, CDR2 SNEGSKA (reference sequence). V was trimmed by 6 bases and J by 1 base, leaving 13 bases between them. Written as DNA, the CDR3 is TGCAGTGCCCCCGAGTTTGGATCCTACGAGCAGTACTTC. Translating gives CSAPEFGSYEQYF.

This clonotype was seen at least ten times. This rearrangement joins TRBV27 to TRBJ2-2, with TRBD1 matching 8 bases. Germline-derived CDR1 and CDR2 are MNHEY and SMNVEV (reference sequence). Trimming took 6 bases from V and 7 from J; bases not matched to a gene: 7. This CDR3 contains 14 residues. The CDR3 DNA sequence: TGTGCCAGCAGCCAGGGGGCGCAGGGCGGGGAGCTGTTTTTT. Translated, it gives CASSQGAQGGELFF.

This CDR3 reads CASSVGRGQGTDTQYF. In DNA, the CDR3 is TGTGCCAGCAGCGTAGGTAGGGGACAGGGCACAGATACGCAGTATTTT. This sequence joins TRBV9 and TRBJ2-3; 8 bases line up with TRBD1. The CDR3 is made up of 16 amino acids. Germline V lookup: CDR1 SGDLS, CDR2 YYNGEE. The V and J ends lost 0 bases and 1 base, in that order; junction bases with no gene match: 4.

In its sample, this clonotype was seen many times. The chain joins TRBV2 to TRBJ1-5; no reliable D call. Germline-derived CDR1 and CDR2 are SNHLY and FYNNEI. CDR3 size: 13 residues. V lost 4 bases and J 7 bases, leaving 11 bases between the germline ends. The CDR3 DNA follows: TGTGCCAGCAGTGTTCAGGTGGTCCAGCCCCAGCATTTT. Translation: CASSVQVVQPQHF.

This clonotype appeared a few times. The chain joins TRBV27 to TRBJ2-1; D may be TRBD1 or TRBD2 (5 bases each). Germline V gene sequence: CDR1 MNHEY, CDR2 SMNVEV (reference sequence). With 3 bases removed from V and 8 bases from J, the gap between germline ends came to 11 bases. The CDR3 extends over 13 amino acids. CDR3 residues: CASSFGGVDEQFF. Here the CDR3 DNA reads TGTGCCAGCAGTTTTGGGGGAGTTGATGAGCAGTTCTTC.

This clonotype has more than one count but fewer than ten. The CDR3 bases are TGTGCCAGCAGTTCTTACCGGGACGGATACAATGAGCAGTTCTTC. This translates into CASSSYRDGYNEQFF. The chain joins TRBV6-5 to TRBJ2-1; either TRBD1 or TRBD2 may supply D (5 bases each). The CDR3 length is 15 residues. Deletions cut 4 bases from V and 4 bases from J, with 14 bases between. The germline CDR1 and CDR2 sequences are MNHEY and SVGAGI.